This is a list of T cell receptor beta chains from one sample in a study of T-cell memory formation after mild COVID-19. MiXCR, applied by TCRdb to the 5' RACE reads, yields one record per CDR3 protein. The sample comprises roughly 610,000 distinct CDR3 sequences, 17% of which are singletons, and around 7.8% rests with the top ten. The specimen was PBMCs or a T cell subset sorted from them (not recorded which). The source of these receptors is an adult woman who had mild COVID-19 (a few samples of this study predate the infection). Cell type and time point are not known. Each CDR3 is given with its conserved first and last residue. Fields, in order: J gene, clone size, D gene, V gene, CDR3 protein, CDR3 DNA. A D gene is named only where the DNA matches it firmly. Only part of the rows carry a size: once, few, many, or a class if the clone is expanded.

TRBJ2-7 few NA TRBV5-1 CASGGAPGLDYEQYF TGCGCCAGCGGTGGGGCCCCGGGGTTGGACTACGAGCAGTACTTC
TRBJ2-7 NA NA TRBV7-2 CASSFLGRVGEQYF TGTGCCAGCAGCTTTCTCGGGAGAGTAGGAGAGCAGTACTTC
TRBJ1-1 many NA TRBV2 CASSERGARTEAFF TGTGCCAGCAGTGAACGGGGGGCGCGTACTGAAGCTTTCTTT
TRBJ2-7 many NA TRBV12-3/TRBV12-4 CASSPAGPEQYF TGTGCCAGCAGCCCGGCAGGACCCGAGCAGTACTTC
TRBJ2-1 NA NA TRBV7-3 CASSSPPAGEQFF TGTGCCAGCAGCTCACCCCCCGCGGGGGAGCAGTTCTTC
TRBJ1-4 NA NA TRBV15 CATSRREGVSGEKLFF TGTGCCACCAGCAGACGGGAGGGGGTATCGGGCGAAAAACTGTTTTTT
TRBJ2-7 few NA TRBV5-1 CASRAGPYEQYF TGCGCCAGCAGGGCCGGACCCTACGAGCAGTACTTC
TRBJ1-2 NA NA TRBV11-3 CASSLGSRSANYGYTF TGTGCCAGCAGCTTAGGTTCGAGGAGCGCTAACTATGGCTACACCTTC
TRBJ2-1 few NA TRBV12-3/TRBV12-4 CASRSAGSYNEQFF TGTGCCAGCAGGTCAGCGGGCTCCTACAATGAGCAGTTCTTC
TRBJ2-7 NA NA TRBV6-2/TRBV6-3 CASRGVESYEQYF TGTGCCAGCAGGGGGGTAGAGTCCTACGAGCAGTACTTC
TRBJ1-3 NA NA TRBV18 CASSPENSGNTIYF TGTGCCAGCTCACCAGAGAACTCTGGAAACACCATATATTTT
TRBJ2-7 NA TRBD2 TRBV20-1 CSARDYSYEQYF TGCAGTGCCCGGGACTACTCCTACGAGCAGTACTTC
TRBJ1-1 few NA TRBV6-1 CASSELRGAAFF TGTGCCAGCAGTGAATTACGGGGCGCGGCTTTCTTT
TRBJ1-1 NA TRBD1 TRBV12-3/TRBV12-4 CASSPYRGVTEAFF TGTGCCAGCAGTCCTTACAGGGGCGTCACTGAAGCTTTCTTT
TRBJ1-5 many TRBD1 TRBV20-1 CSAAREQGYQPQHF TGCAGTGCCGCCCGGGAACAGGGGTATCAGCCCCAGCATTTT
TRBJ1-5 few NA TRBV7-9 CASSLAGTGRSNQPQHF TGTGCCAGCAGCTTAGCGGGAACAGGGAGGAGCAATCAGCCCCAGCATTTT
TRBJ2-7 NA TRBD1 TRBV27 CASSLYFGQGAFEQYF TGTGCCAGCAGTTTGTACTTTGGACAGGGGGCGTTTGAGCAGTACTTC
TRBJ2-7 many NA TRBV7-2 CASSPVGGVSSYEQYF TGTGCCAGCAGCCCTGTTGGGGGCGTAAGCTCCTACGAGCAGTACTTC
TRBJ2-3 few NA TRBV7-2 CASSPIVADTQYF TGTGCCAGCAGCCCCATAGTCGCAGATACGCAGTATTTT
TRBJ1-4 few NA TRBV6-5 CASSVVVLEKLFF TGTGCCAGCAGTGTCGTGGTGTTGGAAAAACTGTTTTTT
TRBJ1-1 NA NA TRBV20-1 CSARDRSLDNTEAFF TGCAGTGCTAGAGATCGGTCCCTCGACAACACTGAAGCTTTCTTT
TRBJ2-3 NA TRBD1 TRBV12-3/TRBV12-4 CASRLTGGTDTQYF TGTGCCAGCAGGTTGACAGGGGGCACAGATACGCAGTATTTT
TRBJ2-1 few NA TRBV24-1 CATSDFTGRGEQFF TGTGCCACCAGTGATTTTACAGGGAGGGGCGAGCAGTTCTTC
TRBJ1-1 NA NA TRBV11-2 CASRSKKGGDPGEAFF TGTGCCAGCAGAAGTAAGAAGGGGGGGGACCCCGGGGAAGCTTTCTTT
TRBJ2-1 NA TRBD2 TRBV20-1 CSARTSGNWDEQFF TGCAGTGCTAGGACTAGCGGGAACTGGGATGAGCAGTTCTTC
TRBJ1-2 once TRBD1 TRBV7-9 CASTPTGTDYGYTF TGTGCCAGCACCCCGACCGGGACAGACTATGGCTACACCTTC
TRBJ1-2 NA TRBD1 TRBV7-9 CASSSGRGTVYGYTF TGTGCCAGCAGCTCCGGGCGGGGGACAGTCTATGGCTACACCTTC
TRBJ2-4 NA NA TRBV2 CASRIGGRGSNIQYF TGTGCCAGCAGAATTGGGGGCCGTGGGTCAAACATTCAGTACTTC
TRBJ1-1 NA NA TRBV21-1 CASSKGSAGAKAFF TGTGCCAGCAGCAAAGGAAGCGCAGGGGCTAAAGCTTTCTTT
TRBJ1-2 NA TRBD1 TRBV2 CASSVKGAGGYTF TGTGCCAGCAGTGTCAAGGGGGCGGGTGGCTACACCTTC
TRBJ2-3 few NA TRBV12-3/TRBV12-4 CASIGGTATSTDTQYF TGTGCCAGCATCGGAGGTACAGCAACTAGCACAGATACGCAGTATTTT
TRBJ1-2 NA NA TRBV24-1 CATSVGSGYTF TGTGCCACCAGTGTAGGGTCTGGCTACACCTTC
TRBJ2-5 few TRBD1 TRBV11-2 CASSGGQGLRRFGETQYF TGTGCCAGCAGCGGTGGACAGGGGTTGAGGAGGTTTGGAGAGACCCAGTACTTC